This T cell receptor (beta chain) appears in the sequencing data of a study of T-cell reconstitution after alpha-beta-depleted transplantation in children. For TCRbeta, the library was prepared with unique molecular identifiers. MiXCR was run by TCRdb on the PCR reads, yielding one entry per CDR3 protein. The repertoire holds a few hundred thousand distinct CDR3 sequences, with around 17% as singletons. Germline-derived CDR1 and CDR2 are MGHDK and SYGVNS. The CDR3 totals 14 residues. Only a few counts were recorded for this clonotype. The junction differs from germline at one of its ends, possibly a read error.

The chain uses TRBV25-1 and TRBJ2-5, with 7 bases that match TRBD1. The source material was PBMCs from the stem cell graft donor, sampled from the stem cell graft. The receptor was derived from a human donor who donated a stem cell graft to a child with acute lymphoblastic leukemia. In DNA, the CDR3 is TGTGCCAACAGTGAACCGGGACAGCAAGAGACCCAGTACTTC. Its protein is CANSEPGQQETQYF.